The 31 T cell receptor beta chains listed next were all sequenced from one sample in a study of T cells after yellow fever vaccination. TCRdb reprocessed the 5' RACE reads via MiXCR and lists one record per CDR3 protein. Among roughly 250,000 distinct CDR3 sequences, over 10% were seen once, and the ten largest hold about 0.51%. The sequencing used CD4+ T cells sorted from PBMCs, collected 45 days after the yellow fever booster vaccination. The receptors were gathered from a man in his thirties or forties who received the YFV17D yellow fever vaccine.

A few counts support this clonotype. V is TRBV4-2 and J is TRBJ2-1, with 16 bases that match TRBD2. The V gene end was trimmed by 4 bases and the J gene end by 1 base; junction bases not matched to a gene: 10. Per germline, CDR1 LGHNA and CDR2 YNFKEQ. The CDR3 totals 20 residues. The CDR3, as DNA: TGTGCCAGCAGCCCCGGGACTAGCGGGAGGGCCTTTGTATCCTACAATGAGCAGTTCTTC. Encoded protein: CASSPGTSGRAFVSYNEQFF.

The rearrangement joins TRBV12-3 or TRBV12-4 to TRBJ2-1; 12 bases align to TRBD1. V gave up 8 bases and J gave up 7 bases; unmatched junction bases: 6. The CDR3 is 14 amino acids. CDR3 DNA sequence: TGTGCCAGCGGAGGGACAGGGGGCGCGAATGAGCAGTTCTTC. Protein sequence: CASGGTGGANEQFF.

This clonotype has just a few counts. The chain combines TRBV5-5 with TRBJ2-5, with 10 bases identical to TRBD2. The CDR3 spans 15 residues. Germline trimming cut 2 bases from V and 2 bases from J; bases unmatched to any gene: 3. In germline, CDR1 is SGHKS, CDR2 YYEKEE (reference sequence). The DNA for the CDR3 is TGTGCCAGCAGCTTCGGGACTAGCGATCAAGAGACCCAGTACTTC. Its translation is CASSFGTSDQETQYF.

V is TRBV7-9 and J is TRBJ2-7; D is unresolved. The CDR3 length is 14 residues. With 0 bases removed from V and 6 bases from J, the gap between germline ends came to 12 bases. Germline assignment: CDR1 SEHNR and CDR2 FQNEAQ (reference sequence). CDR3 sequence (DNA): TGTGCCAGCAGCTTAGCCCGCCAGGTGGCCGAGCAGTACTTC. Protein product: CASSLARQVAEQYF.

This clonotype was seen a few times. The V call is TRBV7-2, the J call TRBJ2-1, with a weak D call TRBD1 (5 bases). Germline-derived CDR1 and CDR2 are SGHTA and FQGNSA. Trimming removed 2 bases at V and 4 bases at J, with 15 bases between. The CDR3 loop spans 16 amino acids. The chain's CDR3 is CASSLIRVGPYNEQFF. CDR3 sequence (DNA): TGTGCCAGCAGCTTAATAAGGGTGGGGCCTTACAATGAGCAGTTCTTC. Using reference TRBV7-2 and TRBJ2-1 for the parts outside the CDR3, the full variable domain is GAGVSQSPSNKVTEKGKDVELRCDPISGHTALYWYRQSLGQGLEFLIYFQGNSAPDKSGLPSDRFSAERTGGSVSTLTIQRTQQEDSAVYLCASSLIRVGPYNEQFFGPGTRLTVL.

V is TRBV20-1 and J is TRBJ2-2, with D hard to call. CDR1 and CDR2 (germline): DFQATT, SNEGSKA (reference sequence). With 5 bases removed from V and 2 bases from J, the gap between germline ends came to 9 bases. The CDR3 is made up of 13 amino acids. CDR3 in amino acids: CSAEAVNTGELFF. The CDR3 DNA sequence: TGCAGTGCTGAAGCTGTCAACACCGGGGAGCTGTTTTTT.

This clonotype has only a few counts. The CDR3 region is CASSYGVGDTQYF. Here the CDR3 DNA reads TGTGCCAGCAGCTACGGAGTGGGAGATACGCAGTATTTT. The chain is built from TRBV7-2 and TRBJ2-3; no clear D. In germline, CDR1 is SGHTA, CDR2 FQGNSA. This CDR3 is 13 amino acids long. The V end lost 4 bases, the J end lost 5 bases, and 10 bases lay between the germline ends. Supplemented by reference TRBV7-2 and TRBJ2-3, the full variable domain reads GAGVSQSPSNKVTEKGKDVELRCDPISGHTALYWYRQSLGQGLEFLIYFQGNSAPDKSGLPSDRFSAERTGGSVSTLTIQRTQQEDSAVYLCASSYGVGDTQYFGPGTRLTVL.

The chain recombines TRBV4-1 with TRBJ2-1, with D tentatively TRBD2 (6 bases). Trimming shortened V by 1 base and J by 12 bases, and 16 bases separated the two germline ends. The CDR3 is made up of 14 amino acids. From germline, CDR1 is MGHRA and CDR2 YSYEKL. The CDR3 protein is CASSQVGVGGRQFF. CDR3 sequence (DNA): TGCGCCAGCAGCCAAGTGGGGGTCGGGGGAAGGCAGTTCTTC.

This clonotype was seen a few times. The V call is TRBV20-1, the J call TRBJ2-1; 8 positions match TRBD2. The trim removed 6 bases at V and 12 bases at J, leaving 19 bases unmatched. The CDR3 has 15 amino acids. Germline CDR1 DFQATT, CDR2 SNEGSKA (reference sequence). DNA for the CDR3: TGCAGTGCCAGTGGGGCGCCAGCGGGAGAGGGGCGGCAGTTCTTC. Its translation: CSASGAPAGEGRQFF.

The genes are TRBV5-4 and TRBJ2-7, with 10 bases aligning to TRBD2. The V segment lost 3 bases and the J segment 3 bases; nucleotides outside the gene matches: 9. Germline CDR1 reads SGHNT; CDR2 reads YYREEE (reference sequence). This CDR3 is 16 amino acids long. CDR3 loop: CASSSGLGLANYEQYF. The CDR3 DNA follows: TGTGCCAGCAGCTCCGGGTTGGGACTAGCGAACTACGAGCAGTACTTC.

CDR3 region: CSARDDGKPRSEQYF. CDR3 DNA: TGCAGTGCTAGAGATGACGGGAAGCCCCGTTCTGAGCAGTACTTC. The V and J genes are TRBV20-1 and TRBJ2-7; possible D gene TRBD2, 5 bases. There are 15 residues in the CDR3. The V and J ends lost 0 bases and 7 bases respectively, with 19 bases between them. CDR1 and CDR2 from the germline V gene are DFQATT and SNEGSKA (reference sequence).

Ten or more counts support this clonotype. The V and J genes are TRBV20-1 and TRBJ2-1; D is undetermined. Germline CDR1 reads DFQATT; CDR2 reads SNEGSKA (reference sequence). The CDR3 sequence is 16 residues long. The V and J ends lost 3 bases and 0 bases respectively, with 15 bases between them. Here the CDR3 reads CSASPASASSYNEQFF. In nucleotides, the CDR3 is TGCAGTGCTAGTCCCGCTTCGGCTAGCTCCTACAATGAGCAGTTCTTC.

This clonotype appeared a few times. The V gene is TRBV9, the J gene TRBJ2-5; unclear D gene. The CDR3 loop spans 14 amino acids. The germline CDR1 and CDR2 sequences are SGDLS and YYNGEE. The V and J ends lost 1 base and 5 bases respectively, with 12 bases between them. This CDR3 is CASSVRGSLETQYF. The CDR3 DNA reads as TGTGCCAGCAGCGTAAGAGGTAGTTTGGAGACCCAGTACTTC.

This clonotype was seen a few times. This chain links TRBV20-1 with TRBJ2-5; 10 nucleotides align to TRBD1. The CDR3 consists of 13 residues. Germline V CDR1 and CDR2: DFQATT, SNEGSKA (reference sequence). Losses at the gene ends were 5 bases for V and 4 bases for J; bases not matched to a gene: 4. CDR3 sequence reads: CSAADRGRETQYF. In nucleotides, the CDR3 is TGCAGTGCTGCGGACAGGGGGAGAGAGACCCAGTACTTC.

This clonotype was seen a few times. The V call is TRBV11-2, the J call TRBJ2-1; TRBD2 matches 10 bases. V shed 3 bases, J shed 4 bases, and the junction held 18 bases outside the gene matches. This CDR3 contains 20 residues. CDR1 and CDR2 (germline): SGHAT, FQNNGV. The CDR3 region is CASSFRHGGSSGSGYNEQFF. Here the CDR3 DNA reads TGTGCCAGCAGCTTCCGACATGGGGGGTCTAGCGGGAGTGGGTACAATGAGCAGTTCTTC.

This chain links TRBV15 with TRBJ1-1, with D hard to call. Trimming left V 4 bases short and J 6 bases short, with 15 bases between. Germline-derived CDR1 and CDR2 are LNHNV and YYDKDF (reference sequence). This CDR3 has 14 residues. The CDR3 sequence is CATSTAKQVAEAFF. The DNA for the CDR3 is TGTGCCACCAGCACGGCAAAGCAGGTCGCTGAAGCTTTCTTT.

This clonotype was detected a few times. V gene TRBV4-3 combines with J gene TRBJ2-7; TRBD1 matches 7 bases. The CDR3 extends over 14 amino acids. The germline CDR1 and CDR2 sequences are LGHNA and YSLEER. V shed 4 bases and J 3 bases; nucleotides not matched to a gene: 6. CDR3 DNA sequence: TGCGCCAGCAGCCTTTCTTGGGACAGCTACGAGCAGTACTTC. Translation: CASSLSWDSYEQYF.

This clonotype came up a few times. The rearrangement uses TRBV20-1 and TRBJ2-3, with TRBD1 identical over 11 bases. The germline V gene has CDR1 DFQATT and CDR2 SNEGSKA (reference sequence). V shed 5 bases and J 1 base; nucleotides not matched to a gene: 11. The CDR3 has 17 residues. The CDR3 bases are TGCAGTGCTTCTGGACAGGGGGCCCTTGGGGGCACAGATACGCAGTATTTT. Translated, it gives CSASGQGALGGTDTQYF.

The chain carries TRBV29-1 and TRBJ1-5; the D is unclear. Germline values: CDR1 SQVTM, CDR2 ANQGSEA. This CDR3 contains 12 residues. V was shortened by 4 bases and J by 5 bases, with 9 bases between the two germline ends. The CDR3: CSVGEGYQPQHF. CDR3 DNA sequence: TGCAGCGTTGGAGAGGGATATCAGCCCCAGCATTTT.

This clonotype was counted a few times. The CDR3 region has the DNA TGCAGTGCCGCCCCGCGGGGTCACCAAGAGACCCAGTACTTC. Translation: CSAAPRGHQETQYF. The gene calls are TRBV20-1 and TRBJ2-5; tentative D call: TRBD2 (6 bases). Trimming removed 6 bases from V and 0 bases from J, with 14 bases in between. The germline V gene encodes CDR1 DFQATT and CDR2 SNEGSKA (reference sequence). The CDR3 totals 14 residues.

A few counts support this clonotype. V is TRBV18 and J is TRBJ2-1, with D hard to call. Trimming took off 0 bases at V and 12 bases at J, with 15 bases between the two ends. CDR1 is KGHSH, CDR2 LQKENI, per germline. The CDR3 is 14 residues long. CDR3 DNA: TGTGCCAGCTCACCACCCGGCGGCATTAGTTTGCAGTTCTTC. The encoded protein is CASSPPGGISLQFF.

This clonotype was recorded a few times. The chain combines TRBV29-1 with TRBJ2-7; D uncertain. Trimming removed 6 bases at V and 2 bases at J, with 17 bases between. The CDR3 has 14 amino acids. Germline V gene lookup returns CDR1 SQVTM and CDR2 ANQGSEA. The CDR3 here is CSVLSPRLPYEQYF. Written as DNA, the CDR3 is TGCAGCGTGCTCTCCCCGCGGCTCCCCTACGAGCAGTACTTC.

The V call is TRBV24-1, the J call TRBJ2-2; possibly TRBD1 for D (5 bases). The CDR3 contains 13 residues. Trimming pared 9 bases from V and 0 bases from J, leaving 7 bases between. CDR1 and CDR2 (germline): KGHDR, SFDVKD. The CDR3, as DNA: TGTGCCACCTTGGACACGAACACCGGGGAGCTGTTTTTT. Translated: CATLDTNTGELFF.

The chain employs TRBV19 and TRBJ1-1; D is undetermined. Germline CDR1 is LNHDA and CDR2 is SQIVND (reference sequence). The CDR3 totals 11 residues. Trimming took off 7 bases at V and 7 bases at J, with 10 bases between the two ends. This chain's CDR3 is CASTQTHEAFF. For the CDR3, the DNA is TGTGCCAGTACCCAGACCCATGAAGCTTTCTTT.

V and J are TRBV5-6 and TRBJ1-5; unclear D gene. CDR1 is SGHDT and CDR2 is YYEEEE in the germline V gene. The CDR3 totals 15 residues. V was trimmed by 3 bases and J by 3 bases, leaving 13 bases between them. The CDR3 protein is CASSSRRQVNQPQHF. The CDR3 DNA follows: TGTGCCAGCAGCTCCCGACGGCAAGTCAATCAGCCCCAGCATTTT.

This clonotype was seen a handful of times. The chain uses TRBV6-4 and TRBJ2-3; 9 bases match TRBD2. The CDR3 consists of 14 residues. Per the germline V gene, CDR1 is MRHNA and CDR2 is SNTAGT. V lost 7 bases to trimming and J lost 8 bases; unmatched junction nucleotides: 10. CDR3 nucleotides: TGTGCCAGCAAGGCTAGCGGGGTGCAGGGTACGCAGTATTTT. Its translation: CASKASGVQGTQYF.

The chain couples TRBV20-1 to TRBJ1-4; possibly TRBD1 for D (5 bases). Trimming removed 6 bases at V and 7 bases at J, with 12 bases between. CDR3 size: 12 residues. CDR1 DFQATT and CDR2 SNEGSKA come from the germline V gene (reference sequence). The CDR3 DNA reads as TGCAGTGCCTGGACTGGGGGTGAAAAACTGTTTTTT. Protein product: CSAWTGGEKLFF.

The chain has TRBV18 and TRBJ2-2; TRBD2 aligns across 8 bases. Germline values: CDR1 KGHSH, CDR2 LQKENI. Trimming at V came to 3 bases and at J to 1 base, leaving 4 bases not matched to a gene. This CDR3 is built from 16 residues. The DNA for the CDR3 is TGTGCCAGCTCACCTAAGCGGGGGCAGAACACCGGGGAGCTGTTTTTT. This encodes CASSPKRGQNTGELFF. The full variable domain, its missing parts supplied by reference TRBV18 and TRBJ2-2, is NAGVMQNPRHLVRRRGQEARLRCSPMKGHSHVYWYRQLPEEGLKFMVYLQKENIIDESGMPKERFSAEFPKEGPSILRIQQVVRGDSAAYFCASSPKRGQNTGELFFGEGSRLTVL.

V usage is TRBV20-1 and J usage is TRBJ2-1; the D is unclear. With 6 bases removed from V and 3 bases from J, the gap between germline ends came to 15 bases. In germline, CDR1 is DFQATT, CDR2 SNEGSKA (reference sequence). There are 14 residues in the CDR3. This chain's CDR3 is CSATPVLDYNEQFF. CDR3 coding DNA: TGCAGTGCCACTCCGGTCCTGGACTACAATGAGCAGTTCTTC.

V usage is TRBV3-1 and J usage is TRBJ2-1; D not resolved. The CDR3 length is 13 residues. Looked up from germline, CDR1 is LGHDT and CDR2 is YNNKEL (reference sequence). V was shortened by 6 bases and J by 13 bases, with 19 bases between the two germline ends. The DNA of the CDR3 is TGTGCCAGCAGTAGTTTAGGTCCCTATGGCCAGTTCTTC. It codes for CASSSLGPYGQFF.

The rearrangement links TRBV18 to TRBJ2-7; no clear D. There are 15 residues in the CDR3. Trimming cost V 1 base and J 0 bases, with 10 bases left between them. CDR1 and CDR2 (germline): KGHSH, LQKENI. In DNA, the CDR3 is TGTGCCAGCTCACCACAGTCCTTGCTCTCCTACGAGCAGTACTTC. This translates into CASSPQSLLSYEQYF.